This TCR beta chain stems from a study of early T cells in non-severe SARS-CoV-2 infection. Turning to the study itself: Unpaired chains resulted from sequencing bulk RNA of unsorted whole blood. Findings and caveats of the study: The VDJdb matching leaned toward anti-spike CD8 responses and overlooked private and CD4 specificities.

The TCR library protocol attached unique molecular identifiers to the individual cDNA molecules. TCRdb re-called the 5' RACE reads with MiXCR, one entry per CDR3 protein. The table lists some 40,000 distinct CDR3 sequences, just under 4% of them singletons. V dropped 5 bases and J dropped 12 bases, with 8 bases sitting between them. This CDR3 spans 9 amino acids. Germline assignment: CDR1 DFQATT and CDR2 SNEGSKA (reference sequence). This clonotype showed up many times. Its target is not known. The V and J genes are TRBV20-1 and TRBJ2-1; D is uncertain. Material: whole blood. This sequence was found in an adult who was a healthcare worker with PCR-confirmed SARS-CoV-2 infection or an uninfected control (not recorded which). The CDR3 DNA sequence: TGCAGTGCTGGCCCGGCGCAGTTCTTC. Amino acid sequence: CSAGPAQFF.